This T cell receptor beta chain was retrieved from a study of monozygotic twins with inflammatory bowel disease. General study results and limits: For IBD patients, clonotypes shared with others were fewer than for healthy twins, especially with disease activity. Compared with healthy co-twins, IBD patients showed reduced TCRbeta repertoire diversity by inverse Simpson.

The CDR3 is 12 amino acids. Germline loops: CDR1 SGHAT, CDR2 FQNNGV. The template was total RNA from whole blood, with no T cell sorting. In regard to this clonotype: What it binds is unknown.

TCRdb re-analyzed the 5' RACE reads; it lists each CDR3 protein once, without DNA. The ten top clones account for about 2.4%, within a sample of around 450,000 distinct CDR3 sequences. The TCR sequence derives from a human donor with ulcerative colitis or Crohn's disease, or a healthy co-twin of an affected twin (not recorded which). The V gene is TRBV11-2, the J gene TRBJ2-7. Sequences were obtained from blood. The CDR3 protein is CASTKDRGEQYF.